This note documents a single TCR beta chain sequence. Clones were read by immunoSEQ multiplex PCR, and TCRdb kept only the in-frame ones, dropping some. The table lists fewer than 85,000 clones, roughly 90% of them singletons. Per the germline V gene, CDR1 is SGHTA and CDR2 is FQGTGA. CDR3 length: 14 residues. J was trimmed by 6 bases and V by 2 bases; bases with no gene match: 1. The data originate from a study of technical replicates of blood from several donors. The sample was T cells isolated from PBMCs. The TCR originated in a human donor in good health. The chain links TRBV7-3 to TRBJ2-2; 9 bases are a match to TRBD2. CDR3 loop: CASSLAGGPGELFF. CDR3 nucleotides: TGTGCCAGCAGCTTAGCGGGAGGGCCCGGGGAGCTGTTTTTT.